The 17 T cell receptor beta chains reported below all come from one sample, sequenced in a study of T cell repertoires in cytomegalovirus infection (dated by TCRdb to the late 2010s). TCRdb records Illumina HiSeq 1500 as the sequencer. TCRdb reran the public reads through fastp at Q25 and MiXCR, keeping productive beta chains. Each CDR3 protein appears once, grouped with its most common genes and DNA. Across this sample there are roughly 180,000 distinct CDR3 sequences, with 28% seen only once. The biggest ten clones account for about 31% of the sample. Sequencing was done on a sample of PBMCs. Source of these receptors: a human donor in good health (CMV status not recorded). Some clones in this sample may be carry-over from other donors' samples.

This clonotype was counted between two and nine times. The CDR3 bases are TGTGCCAGCAGTCCCATACGGGAGAGAGGGGGCATCCACGAGCAGTACTTC. Its translation: CASSPIRERGGIHEQYF. V and J are TRBV6-1 and TRBJ2-7, with D possibly being TRBD1 (7 bases). V dropped 5 bases and J dropped 5 bases, with 25 bases sitting between them. In germline, CDR1 is MNHNS, CDR2 SASEGT. This CDR3 has 17 amino acids.

This clonotype was seen more than once but under ten times. The chain employs TRBV28 and TRBJ2-3; perhaps TRBD1 as D (6 bases). Germline V gene lookup returns CDR1 MDHEN and CDR2 SYDVKM. Trimming removed 3 bases at V and 2 bases at J, with 12 bases between. This CDR3 has 15 amino acids. The CDR3 DNA is TGTGCCAGCAGTTTTGGGGGACAAAACACAGATACGCAGTATTTT. Protein product: CASSFGGQNTDTQYF.

This clonotype was counted between two and nine times. The gene calls are TRBV12-3 or TRBV12-4 and TRBJ1-5; TRBD1 matches at 9 bases. The CDR3 runs 17 residues. V lost 5 bases to trimming and J lost 2 bases; unmatched junction nucleotides: 10. The CDR3: CASSLDRGGEGNQPQHF. The CDR3 DNA reads as TGTGCCAGCAGTCTAGACAGGGGGGGAGAAGGCAATCAGCCCCAGCATTTT.

The V and J genes are TRBV29-1 and TRBJ1-2; no firm D call. This CDR3 has 14 residues. Trimming took 5 bases from V and 0 from J, leaving 13 bases between them. Germline V gives CDR1 SQVTM, CDR2 ANQGSEA. This chain's CDR3 is CSVLGRKANYGYTF. CDR3 nucleotide sequence: TGCAGCGTTTTGGGTAGGAAAGCTAACTATGGCTACACCTTC.

This clonotype was detected only a few times. This rearrangement joins TRBV6-6 to TRBJ2-7, with 11 bases identical to TRBD1. The CDR3 covers 17 residues. Losses at the gene ends were 7 bases for V and 1 base for J; bases not matched to a gene: 12. Germline values: CDR1 MNHNY, CDR2 SVGAGI (reference sequence). The CDR3 reads CASTNAVGTGGSYEQYF. CDR3 sequence (DNA): TGTGCCAGCACTAACGCAGTAGGGACAGGGGGTTCCTACGAGCAGTACTTC.

The chain carries TRBV14 and TRBJ2-3; D unresolved. Trimming stripped 4 bases from V and 2 bases from J, with 10 bases between. The CDR3 contains 14 residues. Germline lookup yields CDR1 SGHDN and CDR2 FVKESK. For the CDR3, the DNA is TGTGCCAGCAGCCGATTGACTTACACAGATACGCAGTATTTT. Protein product: CASSRLTYTDTQYF.

This clonotype has a handful of counts. The V call is TRBV12-3 or TRBV12-4, the J call TRBJ1-1, with TRBD1 matching over 8 bases. Trimming took 3 bases from V and 5 from J; bases not matched to a gene: 5. The CDR3 loop spans 14 amino acids. The CDR3 DNA reads TGTGCCAGCAGTTTGTTAGGACAGGGAACTGAAGCTTTCTTT. Amino acid sequence: CASSLLGQGTEAFF.

Only a few counts were recorded for this clonotype. The CDR3 loop reads CASSSGRDYNEQFF. The DNA for the CDR3 is TGTGCCAGCAGCTCCGGCAGGGATTACAATGAGCAGTTCTTC. This sequence joins TRBV11-2 and TRBJ2-1, with a weak D call TRBD1 (5 bases). The germline CDR1 and CDR2 sequences are SGHAT and FQNNGV. This CDR3 spans 14 amino acids. Trimming removed 4 bases from V and 4 bases from J, with 11 bases in between.

The chain is built from TRBV7-2 and TRBJ1-1, with D unclear. Per the germline V gene, CDR1 is SGHTA and CDR2 is FQGNSA. The CDR3 sequence is 14 residues long. V was cut by 4 bases and J by 7 bases, with 16 bases left in between. CDR3 residues: CASSSAAGMFEAFF. Written as DNA, the CDR3 is TGTGCCAGCAGCTCCGCCGCTGGTATGTTTGAAGCTTTCTTT. The full variable domain, its missing parts supplied by reference TRBV7-2 and TRBJ1-1, is GAGVSQSPSNKVTEKGKDVELRCDPISGHTALYWYRQSLGQGLEFLIYFQGNSAPDKSGLPSDRFSAERTGGSVSTLTIQRTQQEDSAVYLCASSSAAGMFEAFFGQGTRLTVV.

The CDR3 protein is CARKGGYF. CDR3 in DNA: TGTGCCAGAAAAGGGGGGTACTTC. The rearrangement uses TRBV6-4 and TRBJ2-4, with D possibly TRBD1 on 6 matching bases. The CDR3 has 8 amino acids. Germline CDR1 is MRHNA and CDR2 is SNTAGT. The V end lost 9 bases, the J end lost 15 bases, and 9 bases lay between the germline ends.

This clonotype appeared a few times. The rearrangement uses TRBV19 and TRBJ2-5, with a weak D call TRBD2 (5 bases). This CDR3 has 15 amino acids. The V gene lost 5 bases and the J gene lost 5 bases, with 18 bases spanning the gap. Germline V gene sequence: CDR1 LNHDA, CDR2 SQIVND (reference sequence). CDR3: CASSPQGLRRETQYF. The CDR3 region has the DNA TGTGCCAGTAGTCCCCAAGGACTCCGCCGGGAGACCCAGTACTTC. Full variable domain (remainder filled in from reference TRBV19 and TRBJ2-5): DGGITQSPKYLFRKEGQNVTLSCEQNLNHDAMYWYRQDPGQGLRLIYYSQIVNDFQKGDIAEGYSVSREKKESFPLTVTSAQKNPTAFYLCASSPQGLRRETQYFGPGTRLLVL.

The chain carries TRBV27 and TRBJ2-3; 11 bases match TRBD2. Per germline, CDR1 MNHEY and CDR2 SMNVEV (reference sequence). This CDR3 has 17 amino acids. The ends lost 1 base at V and 3 bases at J; junction bases unmatched: 6. The CDR3, as DNA: TGTGCCAGCAGTTTATTCCGACTAGCGGGGAGAACAGATACGCAGTATTTT. Its translation: CASSLFRLAGRTDTQYF.

This sequence joins TRBV5-1 and TRBJ1-4; D call uncertain. V lost 0 bases and J 8 bases, leaving 14 bases between the germline ends. CDR1 is SGHRS, CDR2 YFSETQ, per germline. The CDR3 runs to 15 residues. The CDR3 DNA sequence: TGCGCCAGCAGCTTGGGTGTGGGTAGGAAAGAAAAACTGTTTTTT. Translated: CASSLGVGRKEKLFF. Using reference TRBV5-1 and TRBJ1-4 for the parts outside the CDR3, the full variable domain is KAGVTQTPRYLIKTRGQQVTLSCSPISGHRSVSWYQQTPGQGLQFLFEYFSETQRNKGNFPGRFSGRQFSNSRSEMNVSTLELGDSALYLCASSLGVGRKEKLFFGSGTQLSVL.

At least ten counts were recorded for this clonotype. This chain connects TRBV7-9 to TRBJ1-1; 9 nucleotides align to TRBD1. This CDR3 is 13 amino acids long. Looked up from germline, CDR1 is SEHNR and CDR2 is FQNEAQ (reference sequence). Germline trimming cut 3 bases from V and 4 bases from J; bases unmatched to any gene: 0. The CDR3 sequence: CASSLGQGTEAFF. DNA for the CDR3: TGTGCCAGCAGCTTGGGACAGGGCACTGAAGCTTTCTTT.

The chain has TRBV5-6 and TRBJ1-5; D uncertain. Trimming removed 1 base from V and 3 bases from J, with 8 bases in between. The CDR3 consists of 14 residues. The germline V gene encodes CDR1 SGHDT and CDR2 YYEEEE. CDR3 protein: CASSLKDYNQPQHF. In DNA form, the CDR3 reads TGTGCCAGCAGCTTGAAAGACTACAATCAGCCCCAGCATTTT. Drawing the rest from reference TRBV5-6 and TRBJ1-5, the complete variable domain is DAGVTQSPTHLIKTRGQQVTLRCSPKSGHDTVSWYQQALGQGPQFIFQYYEEEERQRGNFPDRFSGHQFPNYSSELNVNALLLGDSALYLCASSLKDYNQPQHFGDGTRLSIL.

This clonotype came up many times. CDR3 bases: TGTGCCAGCAGCTCCCGACCTGAGTCTGGGGCCAACGTCCTGACTTTC. Protein sequence: CASSSRPESGANVLTF. The gene calls are TRBV7-2 and TRBJ2-6; the D is unclear. The V gene's germline CDR1 is SGHTA and CDR2 FQGNSA. V shed 4 bases and J shed 1 base, with 11 bases lying between them. The length of the CDR3 is 16 residues.

This clonotype was counted ten times or more. The CDR3 DNA reads TGTGCCAGCAGTTACGACAATGAGCAGTTCTTC. It specifies CASSYDNEQFF. The chain uses TRBV6-5 and TRBJ2-1; D unclear. CDR1 MNHEY and CDR2 SVGAGI come from the germline V gene. Between the trimmed V and J ends, which lost 2 bases and 5 bases, there was a span of 1 base. This CDR3 region has 11 residues.